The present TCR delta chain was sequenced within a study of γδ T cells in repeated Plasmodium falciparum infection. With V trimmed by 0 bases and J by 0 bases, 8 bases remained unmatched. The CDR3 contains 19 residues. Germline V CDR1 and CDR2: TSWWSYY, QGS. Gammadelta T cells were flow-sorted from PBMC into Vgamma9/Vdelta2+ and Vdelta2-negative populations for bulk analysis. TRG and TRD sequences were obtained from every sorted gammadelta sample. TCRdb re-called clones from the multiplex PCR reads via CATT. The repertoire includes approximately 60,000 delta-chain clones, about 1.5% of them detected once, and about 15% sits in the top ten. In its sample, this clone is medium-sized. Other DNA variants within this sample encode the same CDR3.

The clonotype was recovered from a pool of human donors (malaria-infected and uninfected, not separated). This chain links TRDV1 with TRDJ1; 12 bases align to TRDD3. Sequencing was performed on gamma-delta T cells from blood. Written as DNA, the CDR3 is TGTGCTCTTGGGGAACTATCTGGGGGATACGCGACTGACACCGATAAACTCATCTTT. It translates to CALGELSGGYATDTDKLIF.